These 23 T cell receptor beta chains were all obtained from the same sample, sequenced in a study of beta chain features in type 1 diabetes. Findings and caveats of the study: Type 1 diabetes patients had moderately but significantly shorter TCRB CDR3s in all four CD4+ subsets.

Their antigen targets remain unknown. As every portion of the isolated RNA was reverse transcribed, the sequencing read expressed TCRB transcripts. The protocol was immunoSEQ multiplex PCR, while the TCRdb copy is restricted to in-frame clones and leaves out a portion. In the table there are some 270,000 clones, roughly 11% of which are singletons. Sequenced sample: naive CD4+ T cells from blood. These receptors were obtained from a man aged 25-40 years with type 1 diabetes.

This clone has only a few counts. This chain connects TRBV18 to TRBJ2-7, with 7 positions matching TRBD2. After removal of 8 bases from V and 7 bases from J, the junction contained 8 bases not matched to a gene. Germline assignment: CDR1 KGHSH and CDR2 LQKENI. CDR3 length equals 12 residues. The CDR3 sequence: CASGGSREEQYF. CDR3 DNA: TGTGCCAGCGGGGGGTCGCGGGAGGAGCAGTACTTC.

This clone was counted between two and nine times. The chain links TRBV6-1 to TRBJ2-7; TRBD1 matches 10 bases. The CDR3 extends over 14 amino acids. Germline V gene lookup returns CDR1 MNHNS and CDR2 SASEGT. The V segment lost 5 bases and the J segment 4 bases; nucleotides outside the gene matches: 5. The CDR3 here is CASSMTGGRYEQYF. CDR3 coding DNA: TGTGCCAGCAGTATGACAGGGGGCAGGTACGAGCAGTACTTC.

V gene TRBV5-4 combines with J gene TRBJ2-5; D might be TRBD2 (5 bases). Germline assignment: CDR1 SGHNT and CDR2 YYREEE (reference sequence). The CDR3 contains 13 residues. Deletions cut 1 base from V and 5 bases from J, with 9 bases between. For the CDR3, the DNA is TGTGCCAGCAGCTTGACCGGGGTGGAGACCCAGTACTTC. This gives the protein CASSLTGVETQYF.

The chain employs TRBV2 and TRBJ2-5; 7 bases match TRBD1. After removal of 5 bases from V and 1 base from J, the junction contained 4 bases not matched to a gene. The CDR3 contains 14 residues. The germline V gene has CDR1 SNHLY and CDR2 FYNNEI. Here the CDR3 reads CASSRDRFQETQYF. Written as DNA, the CDR3 is TGTGCCAGCAGTCGGGACAGATTCCAAGAGACCCAGTACTTC.

This chain joins TRBV6-5 and TRBJ1-1, with D perhaps matching TRBD1 (6 bases). V was trimmed by 7 bases and J by 6 bases, leaving 15 bases between them. This CDR3 is 13 amino acids long. Looked up from germline, CDR1 is MNHEY and CDR2 is SVGAGI. CDR3 sequence reads: CASIWGEGAEAFF. CDR3 DNA: TGTGCCAGCATCTGGGGAGAGGGGGCTGAAGCTTTCTTT.

This clone occurred a few times. The chain carries TRBV6-5 and TRBJ2-1, with a weak D call TRBD1 (5 bases). The germline gives CDR1 MNHEY, CDR2 SVGAGI. With 4 bases removed from V and 4 bases from J, the gap between germline ends came to 8 bases. This CDR3 contains 13 residues. CDR3 nucleotides: TGTGCCAGCAGTTTGGACACATACAATGAGCAGTTCTTC. Protein sequence: CASSLDTYNEQFF.

This clone was seen more than once but under ten times. The CDR3 region has the DNA TGTGCCAGCAGCCCCCAGGGGAGAATTGGCTACACCTTC. It encodes CASSPQGRIGYTF. The gene calls are TRBV7-2 and TRBJ1-2, with a possible D match to TRBD1 (6 bases). The V and J ends lost 5 bases and 7 bases respectively, with 14 bases between them. Germline lookup yields CDR1 SGHTA and CDR2 FQGNSA. The CDR3 runs 13 residues.

The chain uses TRBV5-4 and TRBJ1-1; 7 nucleotides align to TRBD1. This CDR3 comprises 14 residues. V lost 5 bases to trimming and J lost 0 bases; unmatched junction nucleotides: 4. CDR1 SGHNT and CDR2 YYREEE come from the germline V gene (reference sequence). CDR3 sequence (DNA): TGTGCCAGCAGGCTACAGGGGATGAACACTGAAGCTTTCTTT. It encodes CASRLQGMNTEAFF.

This clone has just a few counts. CDR3 DNA sequence: TGTGCCAGCAGCTTAGCCCCGGACAGTCAGAACACCGGGGAGCTGTTTTTT. Protein: CASSLAPDSQNTGELFF. V usage is TRBV7-9 and J usage is TRBJ2-2; a possible D gene is TRBD1 (6 bases). The CDR3 extends over 17 amino acids. V lost 0 bases and J 1 base, leaving 12 bases between the germline ends. CDR1 and CDR2 from the germline V gene are SEHNR and FQNEAQ (reference sequence). The full variable domain, its missing parts supplied by reference TRBV7-9 and TRBJ2-2, is DTGVSQNPRHKITKRGQNVTFRCDPISEHNRLYWYRQTLGQGPEFLTYFQNEAQLEKSRLLSDRFSAERPKGSFSTLEIQRTEQGDSAMYLCASSLAPDSQNTGELFFGEGSRLTVL.

This clone showed up just a few times. The genes are TRBV28 and TRBJ1-2, with a tentative D call TRBD1 (6 bases). Germline V gives CDR1 MDHEN, CDR2 SYDVKM. The CDR3 sequence is 13 residues long. V shed 4 bases and J shed 5 bases, with 11 bases lying between them. Written as DNA, the CDR3 is TGTGCCAGCAGTTCGACAGGCGGGTATGGCTACACCTTC. As protein: CASSSTGGYGYTF.

This chain links TRBV18 with TRBJ2-1; 10 positions match TRBD1. Germline V lookup: CDR1 KGHSH, CDR2 LQKENI. V was clipped by 3 bases and J by 10 bases; unmatched bases: 9. This CDR3 region has 15 residues. The CDR3 loop reads CASSPIRDRGREQFF. In DNA, the CDR3 is TGTGCCAGCTCACCGATCCGGGACAGGGGCAGGGAGCAGTTCTTC.

This clone was seen more than once but under ten times. The chain uses TRBV28 and TRBJ1-6; 7 nucleotides align to TRBD1. With V trimmed by 4 bases and J by 10 bases, 10 bases remained unmatched. This CDR3 spans 15 amino acids. Germline V CDR1 and CDR2: MDHEN, SYDVKM. The CDR3 loop reads CASSSTPGQRSPLHF. The CDR3 DNA reads TGTGCCAGCAGTTCCACCCCGGGACAGCGATCACCCCTCCACTTT. The entire variable domain, with the rest obtained from reference TRBV28 and TRBJ1-6, is as follows: DVKVTQSSRYLVKRTGEKVFLECVQDMDHENMFWYRQDPGLGLRLIYFSYDVKMKEKGDIPEGYSVSREKKERFSLILESASTNQTSMYLCASSSTPGQRSPLHFGNGTRLTVT.

This clone was picked up a small number of times. V is TRBV28 and J is TRBJ1-6, with 9 positions matching TRBD1. The junction had 11 bases not matched to a gene; V was cut back by 7 bases and J by 10 bases. Per germline, CDR1 MDHEN and CDR2 SYDVKM. The CDR3 is made up of 15 amino acids. In nucleotides, the CDR3 is TGTGCCAGCACGCCACAGGGGGCCACTGGGTCACCCCTCCACTTT. It yields the protein CASTPQGATGSPLHF.

This clone was seen more than once but under ten times. The J gene is TRBJ2-7, the V gene TRBV30; tentative D call: TRBD1 (6 bases). This CDR3 is 12 amino acids long. The germline V and J ends were trimmed by 5 bases and 1 base, with 9 bases remaining between them. Germline values: CDR1 GTSNPN, CDR2 SVGIG (reference sequence). CDR3 sequence reads: CAWDTGSYEQYF. CDR3 coding DNA: TGTGCCTGGGATACAGGGTCCTACGAGCAGTACTTC.

The chain combines TRBV4-2 with TRBJ2-3; 7 bases match TRBD2. This CDR3 has 17 amino acids. Germline assignment: CDR1 LGHNA and CDR2 YNFKEQ. V dropped 4 bases and J dropped 5; count of bases not matched to a gene: 15. The CDR3, as DNA: TGTGCCAGCAGCCGATTAGGGACTATCCCCGGAGAAGATACGCAGTATTTT. Translation: CASSRLGTIPGEDTQYF.

This chain links TRBV11-1 with TRBJ1-1; TRBD1 might be the D (5 bases). Germline V lookup: CDR1 SGHAT, CDR2 FQDESV (reference sequence). Trimming cost V 0 bases and J 5 bases, with 10 bases left between them. CDR3 length: 14 amino acids. The CDR3 spells CASSLAQGLTEAFF. The CDR3 nucleotides read TGTGCCAGCAGCTTAGCGCAGGGATTAACTGAAGCTTTCTTT.

This sequence joins TRBV6-1 and TRBJ2-5; possible D gene TRBD1, 6 bases. Germline CDR1 and CDR2: MNHNS and SASEGT. V was cut by 6 bases and J by 3 bases, with 11 bases left in between. This CDR3 spans 13 amino acids. CDR3 coding DNA: TGTGCCAGCAGACCAGGGGTGAAAGAGACCCAGTACTTC. Protein: CASRPGVKETQYF.

This clone was detected only a few times. The chain is built from TRBV9 and TRBJ2-1, with D maybe TRBD2 (5 bases). V was pared by 2 bases and J by 6 bases, with 12 bases between. The CDR3 contains 14 residues. Germline CDR1 is SGDLS and CDR2 is YYNGEE. CDR3 residues: CASSVEGRSNEQFF. The CDR3 DNA sequence: TGTGCCAGCAGCGTCGAGGGCAGGTCCAATGAGCAGTTCTTC.

This clone appeared a few times. V usage is TRBV7-9 and J usage is TRBJ2-7, with 8 bases matching TRBD1. V shed 4 bases, J shed 9 bases, and the junction held 11 bases outside the gene matches. This CDR3 region has 14 residues. Germline CDR1 SEHNR, CDR2 FQNEAQ (reference sequence). The chain's CDR3 is CASSSTGGILGQYF. The CDR3 DNA sequence: TGTGCCAGCAGCTCCACAGGGGGAATCTTGGGGCAGTACTTC.

This clone has more than one count but fewer than ten. The J gene is TRBJ2-5, the V gene TRBV19; 7 bases are shared with TRBD2. Germline assignment: CDR1 LNHDA and CDR2 SQIVND (reference sequence). The CDR3 totals 12 residues. The junction had 4 bases not matched to a gene; V was cut back by 7 bases and J by 5 bases. DNA of the CDR3: TGTGCCAGTACCCCCGGGGGGGAGACCCAGTACTTC. It specifies CASTPGGETQYF.

The table lists this clone with a few counts. The chain is built from TRBV7-9 and TRBJ2-3; 8 nucleotides line up with TRBD1. V gave up 7 bases and J gave up 3 bases; unmatched junction bases: 9. The CDR3 runs 15 residues. Germline CDR1 and CDR2: SEHNR and FQNEAQ (reference sequence). Written as DNA, the CDR3 is TGTGCCAGCATTCTACGACAGGGGCGAACAGATACGCAGTATTTT. It codes for CASILRQGRTDTQYF.

The gene calls are TRBV7-9 and TRBJ1-6; 7 bases map to TRBD1. V shed 5 bases, J shed 9 bases, and the junction held 13 bases outside the gene matches. This CDR3 spans 16 amino acids. CDR1 is SEHNR, CDR2 FQNEAQ, per germline (reference sequence). In nucleotides, the CDR3 is TGTGCCAGCAGCCGCTGGAGGGGGCGAGGTACTTCACCCCTCCACTTT. Protein: CASSRWRGRGTSPLHF.

The chain is built from TRBV7-9 and TRBJ1-5; D unclear. The CDR3 totals 14 residues. Trimming took off 2 bases at V and 8 bases at J, with 13 bases between the two ends. CDR1 is SEHNR, CDR2 FQNEAQ, per germline (reference sequence). The CDR3 loop is CASSLLAAAEPQHF. CDR3 DNA sequence: TGTGCCAGCAGCTTATTGGCGGCAGCAGAGCCCCAGCATTTT.